Below are 26 T cell receptor beta chains sequenced from a single sample in a study of T cell repertoires in cytomegalovirus infection. TCRdb ran MiXCR on the reads and lists one entry per CDR3 protein. The table shows 150,000 to 200,000 distinct CDR3 sequences, with roughly 17% occurring only once. Specimen: CD8+ T cells from PBMCs. Receptors were obtained from a human donor in good health (CMV status not recorded). Some clones in this sample may be carry-over from other donors' samples.

The rearrangement links TRBV7-6 to TRBJ2-2; 12 positions agree with TRBD2. The CDR3 spans 18 residues. V dropped 2 bases and J dropped 2; count of bases not matched to a gene: 6. The germline V gene has CDR1 SGHVS and CDR2 FNYEAQ. CDR3 nucleotide sequence: TGTGCCAGCAGCTTAAGACTAGCGGGGGCATTAAACACCGGGGAGCTGTTTTTT. It codes for CASSLRLAGALNTGELFF. The full variable domain, completed using reference TRBV7-6 and TRBJ2-2, is GAGVSQSPRYKVTKRGQDVALRCDPISGHVSLYWYRQALGQGPEFLTYFNYEAQQDKSGLPNDRFSAERPEGSISTLTIQRTEQRDSAMYRCASSLRLAGALNTGELFFGEGSRLTVL.

This chain connects TRBV28 to TRBJ2-5; 7 bases align to TRBD2. Unmatched junction bases numbered 5, after V lost 3 bases and J lost 4 bases. Looked up from germline, CDR1 is MDHEN and CDR2 is SYDVKM. There are 14 residues in the CDR3. CDR3 region: CASSFLASGETQYF. DNA of the CDR3: TGTGCCAGCAGTTTTCTAGCTAGCGGAGAGACCCAGTACTTC.

The V and J genes are TRBV12-3 or TRBV12-4 and TRBJ2-2; perhaps TRBD1 as D (6 bases). V was shortened by 6 bases and J by 7 bases, with 24 bases between the two germline ends. The CDR3 is 17 amino acids. The CDR3 is CASRSVQGSLGIGELFF. CDR3 DNA: TGTGCCAGCAGATCAGTACAGGGATCGTTGGGCATCGGGGAGCTGTTTTTT.

This clonotype was counted between two and nine times. The V call is TRBV20-1, the J call TRBJ1-1; 7 bases map to TRBD1. The CDR3 totals 13 residues. Germline V CDR1 and CDR2: DFQATT, SNEGSKA (reference sequence). V trimming: 0 bases; J trimming: 7 bases; junction bases outside the gene matches: 5. DNA of the CDR3: TGCAGTGCTAGAGATCTGAGGGACAGTGAAGCTTTCTTT. As protein: CSARDLRDSEAFF.

This chain joins TRBV27 and TRBJ1-2, with D possibly TRBD1 on 6 matching bases. The germline V gene has CDR1 MNHEY and CDR2 SMNVEV (reference sequence). The CDR3 is 14 residues long. V gave up 3 bases and J gave up 8 bases, with 16 bases separating them. CDR3 region: CASSFRRGGEGYTF. CDR3 DNA: TGTGCCAGCAGTTTCAGGAGGGGGGGAGAAGGCTACACCTTC.

This rearrangement joins TRBV6-8 to TRBJ2-1; D gene uncertain. Germline loops: CDR1 MNHGY, CDR2 SAAAGT. The CDR3 spans 13 residues. Trimming left V 6 bases short and J 5 bases short, with 11 bases between. Here the CDR3 reads CASRPAWDNEQFF. The CDR3, as DNA: TGTGCCAGCAGACCCGCCTGGGACAATGAGCAGTTCTTC.

This clonotype was counted only a few times. The J gene is TRBJ1-4, the V gene TRBV6-5, with TRBD1 as a possible D gene (6 bases). V lost 0 bases, J lost 6 bases, and 11 bases lay in between. The germline CDR1 and CDR2 sequences are MNHEY and SVGAGI. The CDR3 has 15 amino acids. CDR3 amino acids: CASSYSSGGDEKLFF. The CDR3 DNA is TGTGCCAGCAGTTACTCTTCGGGGGGCGATGAAAAACTGTTTTTT.

As regards this clonotype: One junction end does not reproduce the germline sequence, and a read error may be involved. The CDR3 sequence is CASSHSTSGPVYEQYF. DNA of the CDR3: TGTGCCAGCAGTCACTCAACTAGCGGGCCTGTCTACGAGCAGTACTTC. This sequence joins TRBV6-5 and TRBJ2-7, with 9 bases matching TRBD2. The CDR3 is 16 residues long. CDR1 is MNHEY and CDR2 is SVGAGI in the germline V gene.

This clonotype was seen more than once but under ten times. V gene TRBV7-6 combines with J gene TRBJ1-5, with D maybe TRBD1 (5 bases). Trimming removed 6 bases from V and 5 bases from J, with 14 bases in between. CDR1 is SGHVS and CDR2 is FNYEAQ in the germline V gene. The CDR3 totals 14 residues. The CDR3 nucleotides read TGTGCCAGCAGTCCCACCCCGGGGGATCAGCCCCAGCATTTT. Encoded protein: CASSPTPGDQPQHF.

DNA of the CDR3: TGCAGTGCTAGCCCTGACAGGGAGGGATATAGCAATCAGCCCCAGCATTTT. This sequence encodes CSASPDREGYSNQPQHF. The chain combines TRBV20-1 with TRBJ1-5; 7 positions agree with TRBD1. Losses at the gene ends were 3 bases for V and 0 bases for J; bases not matched to a gene: 11. This CDR3 has 17 residues. CDR1 and CDR2 (germline): DFQATT, SNEGSKA (reference sequence).

This clonotype has a handful of counts. The chain carries TRBV28 and TRBJ2-1, with D possibly TRBD2 on 6 matching bases. V dropped 8 bases and J dropped 1 base, with 24 bases sitting between them. The CDR3 loop spans 18 amino acids. Germline values: CDR1 MDHEN, CDR2 SYDVKM. Here the CDR3 reads CASRGVRGERVSYNEQFF. DNA for the CDR3: TGTGCCAGCCGTGGGGTCCGCGGGGAGAGGGTTTCCTACAATGAGCAGTTCTTC.

The J gene is TRBJ2-2, the V gene TRBV19; D possibly uses TRBD1 or TRBD2 (5 bases each). Germline V gene lookup returns CDR1 LNHDA and CDR2 SQIVND (reference sequence). Trimming pared 2 bases from V and 12 bases from J, leaving 16 bases between. The CDR3 contains 14 residues. DNA of the CDR3: TGTGCCAGTAGTATACCAAGGGACGTCGAAAAGCTGTTTTTT. Translating it yields CASSIPRDVEKLFF.

This clonotype was counted only a few times. The chain links TRBV5-1 to TRBJ2-3; 7 bases align to TRBD1. V gave up 3 bases and J gave up 3 bases; unmatched junction bases: 7. This CDR3 is 15 amino acids long. Germline V gives CDR1 SGHRS, CDR2 YFSETQ. CDR3 in DNA: TGCGCCAGCAGCTGGGGACAGACATCAACAGATACGCAGTATTTT. This encodes CASSWGQTSTDTQYF.

This chain joins TRBV12-5 and TRBJ1-4; TRBD1 matches 8 bases. Germline CDR1 reads LGHNT; CDR2 reads FRNRAP. The CDR3 runs 13 residues. With 9 bases clipped from V and 7 bases from J, the junction kept 7 bases outside the gene matches. In DNA, the CDR3 is TGTGCTAGCTCGACAGGGGTCGGTGAAAAACTGTTTTTT. This sequence encodes CASSTGVGEKLFF.

V gene TRBV28 combines with J gene TRBJ2-2; D is possibly TRBD1 or TRBD2 (5 bases each). Germline V gene data show CDR1 as MDHEN and CDR2 as SYDVKM. The CDR3 covers 16 residues. The ends were cut back, 3 bases at V and 4 bases at J, with 15 bases in the middle. CDR3 in DNA: TGTGCCAGCAGTTTGCGCCCCTCGAGGGGCACCGGGGAGCTGTTTTTT. This translates into CASSLRPSRGTGELFF. Looking up the rest from reference TRBV28 and TRBJ2-2 gives the full variable domain: DVKVTQSSRYLVKRTGEKVFLECVQDMDHENMFWYRQDPGLGLRLIYFSYDVKMKEKGDIPEGYSVSREKKERFSLILESASTNQTSMYLCASSLRPSRGTGELFFGEGSRLTVL.

This clonotype was seen only a few times. The rearrangement links TRBV7-9 to TRBJ2-7; possible D gene TRBD2, 5 bases. Germline CDR1 and CDR2: SEHNR and FQNEAQ (reference sequence). V was trimmed by 0 bases and J by 1 base, leaving 7 bases between them. The length of the CDR3 is 14 residues. The CDR3 sequence: CASSLARESYEQYF. CDR3 nucleotides: TGTGCCAGCAGCTTAGCGAGGGAATCCTACGAGCAGTACTTC.

The chain uses TRBV28 and TRBJ1-2; TRBD1 might be the D (6 bases). CDR3 length equals 16 residues. Trimming pared 4 bases from V and 5 bases from J, leaving 20 bases between. Germline lookup yields CDR1 MDHEN and CDR2 SYDVKM. CDR3 coding DNA: TGTGCCAGCAGTTCTCTACAGGGCCCATCTTCTTATGGCTACACCTTC. This codes for CASSSLQGPSSYGYTF.

The J gene is TRBJ1-2, the V gene TRBV29-1; D gene ambiguous. V was clipped by 2 bases and J by 0 bases, with 13 bases between them. Germline lookup yields CDR1 SQVTM and CDR2 ANQGSEA. The CDR3 is 15 amino acids. The CDR3 region has the DNA TGCAGCGTTGAAATTGGCGGGGTTCCTAACTATGGCTACACCTTC. Its translation: CSVEIGGVPNYGYTF. The variable domain in full, with the rest retrieved from reference TRBV29-1 and TRBJ1-2, is SAVISQKPSRDICQRGTSLTIQCQVDSQVTMMFWYRQQPGQSLTLIATANQGSEATYESGFVIDKFPISRPNLTFSTLTVSNMSPEDSSIYLCSVEIGGVPNYGYTFGSGTRLTVV.

This clonotype was observed many times. This chain uses TRBV7-2 with TRBJ1-2; D is ambiguous. The V and J ends lost 5 bases and 6 bases respectively, with 10 bases between them. There are 12 residues in the CDR3. From germline, CDR1 is SGHTA and CDR2 FQGNSA. The DNA for the CDR3 is TGTGCCAGCAGCCCCCGGACGGATGGCTACACCTTC. Residues: CASSPRTDGYTF.

This clonotype was observed a few times. The rearrangement uses TRBV7-6 and TRBJ2-1, with D possibly matching TRBD2 (6 bases). The germline V gene encodes CDR1 SGHVS and CDR2 FNYEAQ. V dropped 1 base and J dropped 7 bases, with 14 bases sitting between them. The CDR3 has 15 amino acids. The CDR3 DNA is TGTGCCAGCAGCTTAGGTGTGGGGGGTAGGAATGAGCAGTTCTTC. The encoded protein is CASSLGVGGRNEQFF. The full variable domain, with the rest looked up from reference TRBV7-6 and TRBJ2-1, is GAGVSQSPRYKVTKRGQDVALRCDPISGHVSLYWYRQALGQGPEFLTYFNYEAQQDKSGLPNDRFSAERPEGSISTLTIQRTEQRDSAMYRCASSLGVGGRNEQFFGPGTRLTVL.

V gene TRBV5-5 combines with J gene TRBJ1-6, with 9 positions matching TRBD1. There are 15 residues in the CDR3. Unmatched junction bases numbered 9, after V lost 4 bases and J lost 10 bases. CDR1 is SGHKS, CDR2 YYEKEE, per germline (reference sequence). The CDR3 DNA reads as TGTGCCAGCAGCGCCGGACAGGGGCCCGGGTCACCCCTCCACTTT. It is translated as CASSAGQGPGSPLHF.

Remarks on this clonotype: Mismatch with germline at one junction end may stem from a read error. This chain connects TRBV20-1 to TRBJ1-6; D may be TRBD1 (5 bases). Germline CDR1 reads DFQATT; CDR2 reads SNEGSKA (reference sequence). This CDR3 is 9 amino acids long. The CDR3 is CSAGDPPHF. In DNA, the CDR3 is TGCAGTGCGGGGGACCCCCCCCACTTT.

The V and J genes are TRBV7-9 and TRBJ1-5; the D is unclear. V was clipped by 1 base and J by 5 bases, with 15 bases between them. From germline, CDR1 is SEHNR and CDR2 FQNEAQ (reference sequence). This CDR3 contains 16 residues. The DNA of the CDR3 is TGTGCCAGCAGCTTAGGCTCTAAACAGCCGGATCAGCCCCAGCATTTT. Translated: CASSLGSKQPDQPQHF.

CDR3 in amino acids: CASPPRGVNMNTEAFF. In DNA form, the CDR3 reads TGTGCCAGCCCCCCTCGTGGAGTTAATATGAACACTGAAGCTTTCTTT. The chain links TRBV28 to TRBJ1-1; D call uncertain. Trimming stripped 8 bases from V and 0 bases from J, with 19 bases between. CDR1 and CDR2 (germline): MDHEN, SYDVKM. CDR3 length: 16 residues.

This clonotype was counted only a few times. The rearrangement links TRBV7-8 to TRBJ2-7; D might be TRBD2 (7 bases). CDR3 length: 15 amino acids. The ends were cut back, 4 bases at V and 1 base at J, with 14 bases in the middle. Per germline, CDR1 SGHVS and CDR2 FQNEAQ. Here the CDR3 reads CASSSRGAGSYEQYF. As DNA, the CDR3 is TGTGCCAGCAGCTCCCGGGGGGCCGGGTCCTACGAGCAGTACTTC.

This clonotype was seen more than once but under ten times. The genes are TRBV28 and TRBJ2-2, with D uncertain. CDR3 length: 13 residues. Between the trimmed V and J ends, which lost 3 bases and 5 bases, there was a span of 7 bases. Germline loops: CDR1 MDHEN, CDR2 SYDVKM. The CDR3, as DNA: TGTGCCAGCAGTTTTGGTCAAACCGGGGAGCTGTTTTTT. The encoded protein is CASSFGQTGELFF. Complete variable domain (other parts from reference TRBV28 and TRBJ2-2): DVKVTQSSRYLVKRTGEKVFLECVQDMDHENMFWYRQDPGLGLRLIYFSYDVKMKEKGDIPEGYSVSREKKERFSLILESASTNQTSMYLCASSFGQTGELFFGEGSRLTVL.